The T cell receptor (beta chain) described here comes from a study of blood T cell repertoires in COVID-19 (dated by TCRdb to the early 2020s). For the study in its entirety: Samples covering the acute and convalescent phases of COVID-19 were provided by collaborators in the United States, Italy and Spain. Samples were obtained from the ongoing ImmuneRACE study (first 160 participants) and from some 1,300 subjects provided by 6 global collaborators. Sample metadata almost always included a de-identified subject ID, COVID-19 status, age in years and sex. A freely available public database, intended as a resource for researchers studying the immune response to SARS-CoV-2, is where the repertoires were released. Subjects who had been exposed to COVID-19, were actively infected with it, or had recovered from it provided the deeply sampled blood TCRbeta repertoires that made up the dataset. The prospective study material was composed of cDNA or gDNA derived from T cells, B-cell-depleted T cells, or PBMCs. Where available, HLA class I and class II types were taken from metadata supplied by the sample provider and were not determined by assay-based typing.

Here is what the overall study found, with its caveats: Clinical and demographic metadata were provided uncurated, with the amount varying by source and participant.

Regarding this clone: The clone's antigen remains unknown. Base qualities are not at hand, and no much larger clone is one base apart.

TCRbeta CDR3 regions were amplified from genomic DNA using the immunoSEQ Assay, a bias-controlled multiplex PCR. In the paper's pipeline: Within the assay, amplification of reference gene primers was used to estimate how many nucleated cells each sample contained. Sequence reads were collapsed and filtered to measure the absolute abundance of every unique TCRbeta CDR3 rearrangement. Productive Simpson clonality was computed per sample as the square root of Simpson's diversity index over productive rearrangements. TCRdb provides this immuneACCESS table in a form limited to in-frame rearrangements. Some clones are lacking; in checked studies, under half of them reflect an unresolved V gene, and why the rest are absent is not known. D and trimming come from the DNA, and the V and J calls and clone size come from that table. The sample table shows around 100,000 clones, and 65% to 85% are seen once. The leading ten clones occupy less than 2% of the sample.

Collaborating institutions collected whole blood in K2EDTA tubes following their own protocols. Collaborator samples were shipped for TCRbeta analysis as frozen whole blood, isolated PBMCs, or DNA extracted from either sample type. Here V drops 0 bases and J drops 6 bases, and the junction holds 5 bases not matched to any gene. From its cysteine to its phenylalanine, the CDR3 spans 16 amino acids. Left in the record is the CDR3 DNA by itself, 48 bases read in frame from the first base. CDR1 LNHDA and CDR2 SQIVND are derived from the germline V gene (reference sequence). Sequencing was done on a sample of peripheral blood. The rearrangement joined TRBV19 to TRBJ2-2, with 9 junctional bases fitting TRBD1. The TCR comes from a man aged 50 to 59 with acute or convalescent COVID-19. The CDR3 here reads CASSIEPGQGPGELFF. At the DNA level, the sequence is TGTGCCAGTAGTATAGAACCGGGACAGGGTCCCGGGGAGCTGTTTTTT.